This record concerns one T cell receptor (beta chain) sequence. Antigen unknown. The CDR3 extends over 16 amino acids. Germline V gives CDR1 SGHRS, CDR2 YFSETQ. V was cut by 0 bases and J by 5 bases, with 17 bases left in between. The sample belongs to a study of cytomegalovirus exposure and HLA in healthy donors. Findings of the study overall: In the analysis, some V segments, TRBV6-2 and TRBV6-3 included, were excluded as indistinguishable. A cluster of highly shared sequence variants was likely a sequencing artifact.

Vbeta (60) and Jbeta (13) primers were used in the PCR. This table comes from immunoSEQ multiplex PCR, and its TCRdb copy is limited to in-frame clones, with some not included. The listing records about 37,000 clones. The sequence was obtained from a human donor in good health. V gene TRBV5-1 combines with J gene TRBJ1-2, with no clear D. What was sequenced was PBMCs. The CDR3 region has the DNA TGCGCCAGCAGCTTGGCCGAAAAGGGAACTAGGTATGGCTACACCTTC. It is translated as CASSLAEKGTRYGYTF.